This T cell receptor beta chain originates from a study of blood T cells in healthy people across ages. Notes on the study in general: No conclusive comparison of naive versus antigen-experienced cells was possible with unsorted PBMCs.

This CDR3 region has 17 residues. Trimming shortened V by 6 bases and J by 1 base, and 21 bases separated the two germline ends. Germline CDR1 is MNHNS and CDR2 is SASEGT. Through a sample-barcoded 5' primer and a J-beta primer mix, a second PCR was run for roughly 7 to 12 cycles. TCRdb re-called the 5' RACE reads through MiXCR, storing one row per CDR3 protein. Here the sample spans approximately 820,000 distinct CDR3 sequences, under 45% being singletons. There are many counts of this clonotype. Its antigen is currently unknown. Specimen: blood. This clonotype was sampled from a man in his fifties or sixties in good health. The V call is TRBV6-1, the J call TRBJ1-2; D is perhaps TRBD1 (6 bases). CDR3 in DNA: TGTGCCAGCAGGCCTTCGATAGGGCAGGGGCTTAACTATGGCTACACCTTC. This encodes CASRPSIGQGLNYGYTF.